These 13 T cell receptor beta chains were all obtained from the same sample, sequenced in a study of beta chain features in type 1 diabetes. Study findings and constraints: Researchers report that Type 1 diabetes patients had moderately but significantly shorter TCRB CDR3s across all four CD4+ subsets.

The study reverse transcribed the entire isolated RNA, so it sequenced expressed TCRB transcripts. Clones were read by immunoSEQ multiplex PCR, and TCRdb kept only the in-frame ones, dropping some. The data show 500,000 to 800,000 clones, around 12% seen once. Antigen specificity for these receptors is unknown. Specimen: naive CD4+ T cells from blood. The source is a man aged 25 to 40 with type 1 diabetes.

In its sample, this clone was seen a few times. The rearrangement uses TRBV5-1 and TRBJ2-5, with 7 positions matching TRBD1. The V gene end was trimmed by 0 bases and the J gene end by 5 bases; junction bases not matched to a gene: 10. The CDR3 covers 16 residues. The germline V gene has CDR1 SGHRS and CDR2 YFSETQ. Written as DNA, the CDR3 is TGCGCCAGCAGCTTGGGTAGTACAGGGGCCCGGGAGACCCAGTACTTC. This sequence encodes CASSLGSTGARETQYF.

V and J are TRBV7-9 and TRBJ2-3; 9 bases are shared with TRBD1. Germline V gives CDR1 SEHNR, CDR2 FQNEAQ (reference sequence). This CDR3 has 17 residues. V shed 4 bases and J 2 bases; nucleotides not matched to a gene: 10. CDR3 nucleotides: TGTGCCAGCAGCTCCGGACAGGGGCTCACCTACACAGATACGCAGTATTTT. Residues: CASSSGQGLTYTDTQYF.

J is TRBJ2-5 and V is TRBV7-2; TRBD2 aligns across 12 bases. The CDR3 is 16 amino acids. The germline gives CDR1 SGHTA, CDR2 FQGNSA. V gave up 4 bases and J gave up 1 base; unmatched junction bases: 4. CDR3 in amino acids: CASSYGLAGTQETQYF. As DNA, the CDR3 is TGTGCCAGCAGCTATGGACTAGCGGGGACCCAAGAGACCCAGTACTTC. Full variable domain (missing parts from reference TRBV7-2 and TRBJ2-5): GAGVSQSPSNKVTEKGKDVELRCDPISGHTALYWYRQSLGQGLEFLIYFQGNSAPDKSGLPSDRFSAERTGGSVSTLTIQRTQQEDSAVYLCASSYGLAGTQETQYFGPGTRLLVL.

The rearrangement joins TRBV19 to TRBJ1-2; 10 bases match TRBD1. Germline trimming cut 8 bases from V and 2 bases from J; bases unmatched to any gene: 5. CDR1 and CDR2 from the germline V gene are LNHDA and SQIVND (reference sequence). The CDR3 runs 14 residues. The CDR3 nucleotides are TGTGCCAGTTCGGCGACAGGGGGCAACTATGGCTACACCTTC. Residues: CASSATGGNYGYTF.

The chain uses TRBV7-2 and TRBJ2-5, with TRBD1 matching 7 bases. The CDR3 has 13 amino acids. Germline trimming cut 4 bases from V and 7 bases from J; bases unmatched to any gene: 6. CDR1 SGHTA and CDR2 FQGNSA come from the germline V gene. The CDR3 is CASSWDREGTQYF. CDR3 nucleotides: TGTGCCAGCAGCTGGGACAGAGAAGGGACCCAGTACTTC.

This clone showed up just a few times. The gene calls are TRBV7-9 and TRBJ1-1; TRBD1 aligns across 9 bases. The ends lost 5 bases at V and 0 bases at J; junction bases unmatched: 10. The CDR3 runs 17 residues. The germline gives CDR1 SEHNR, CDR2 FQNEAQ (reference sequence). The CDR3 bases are TGTGCCAGCAGCCCCGTCCCGGGACAGGGAATGAACACTGAAGCTTTCTTT. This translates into CASSPVPGQGMNTEAFF.

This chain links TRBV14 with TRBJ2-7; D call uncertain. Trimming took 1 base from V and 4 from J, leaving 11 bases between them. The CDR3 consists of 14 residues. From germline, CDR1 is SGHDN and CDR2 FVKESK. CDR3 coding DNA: TGTGCCAGCAGCCAAGTTGCGTACCAATACGAGCAGTACTTC. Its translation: CASSQVAYQYEQYF.

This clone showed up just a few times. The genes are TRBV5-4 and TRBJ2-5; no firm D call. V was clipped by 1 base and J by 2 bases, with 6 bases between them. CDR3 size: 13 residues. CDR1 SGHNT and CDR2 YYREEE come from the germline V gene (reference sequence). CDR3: CASSLNWQETQYF. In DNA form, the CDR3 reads TGTGCCAGCAGCTTGAATTGGCAAGAGACCCAGTACTTC.

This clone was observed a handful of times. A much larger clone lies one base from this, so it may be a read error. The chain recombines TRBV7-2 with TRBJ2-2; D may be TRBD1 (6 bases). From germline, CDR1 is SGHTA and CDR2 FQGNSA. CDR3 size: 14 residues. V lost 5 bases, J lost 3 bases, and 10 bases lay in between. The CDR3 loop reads CASSPQGHTGELFF. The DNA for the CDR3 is TGTGCCAGCAGCCCACAGGGTCACACCGGGGAGCTGTTTTTT.

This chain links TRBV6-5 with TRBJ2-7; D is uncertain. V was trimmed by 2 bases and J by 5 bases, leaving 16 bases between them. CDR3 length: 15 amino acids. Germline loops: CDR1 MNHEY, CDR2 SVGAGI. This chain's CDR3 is CASSYGQLGQDEQYF. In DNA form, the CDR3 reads TGTGCCAGCAGTTACGGGCAACTGGGTCAGGACGAGCAGTACTTC.

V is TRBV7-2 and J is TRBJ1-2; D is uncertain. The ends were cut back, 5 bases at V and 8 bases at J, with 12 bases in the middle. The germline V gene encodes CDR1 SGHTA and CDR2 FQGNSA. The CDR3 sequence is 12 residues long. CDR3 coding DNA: TGTGCCAGCAGCCCCCTCAGTCGAGGCTACACCTTC. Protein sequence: CASSPLSRGYTF.

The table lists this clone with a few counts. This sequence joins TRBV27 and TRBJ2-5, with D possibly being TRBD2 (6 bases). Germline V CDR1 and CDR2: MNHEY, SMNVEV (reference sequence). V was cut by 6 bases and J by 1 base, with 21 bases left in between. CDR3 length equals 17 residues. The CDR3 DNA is TGTGCCAGCAGCCTCTTTGGGACTCCGCGGGTCCAAGAGACCCAGTACTTC. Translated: CASSLFGTPRVQETQYF.

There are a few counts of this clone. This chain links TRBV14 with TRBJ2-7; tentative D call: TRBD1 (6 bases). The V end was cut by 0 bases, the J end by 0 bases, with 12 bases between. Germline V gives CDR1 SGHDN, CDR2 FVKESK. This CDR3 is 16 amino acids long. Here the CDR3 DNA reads TGTGCCAGCAGCCAAGATGAGGGGGTAAACTCCTACGAGCAGTACTTC. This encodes CASSQDEGVNSYEQYF.